Below are 32 T cell receptor beta chains sequenced from a single sample in a study of metastatic and nonmetastatic thyroid tumors (dated by TCRdb to about 2020). The protocol used for the library was PCR. TCRdb shows the sequencer as Illumina HiSeq 4000. TCRdb trimmed the raw reads at Q25, called clones with MiXCR and kept productive beta chains. The sample has roughly 20,000 clones on record, just over 35% of them singletons. Together, the top ten hold 29% of the sample. No patient had received any treatment before thyroid surgery. What was sequenced was tumor tissue. These receptors originate from a female donor with papillary thyroid cancer or a benign thyroid nodule (not recorded which). Some clones in this sample may be carry-over from other donors' samples.

The rearrangement uses TRBV11-2 and TRBJ2-7; no reliable D call. The germline V and J ends were trimmed by 8 bases and 2 bases, with 7 bases remaining between them. This CDR3 has 11 amino acids. Germline CDR1 and CDR2: SGHAT and FQNNGV. DNA of the CDR3: TGTGCCAGCCGCACCACCTACGAGCAGTACTTC. Its translation is CASRTTYEQYF.

This clone has a single count. The V and J genes are TRBV28 and TRBJ1-2; no definite D call. Trimming removed 5 bases at V and 2 bases at J, with 9 bases between. This CDR3 spans 13 amino acids. Germline assignment: CDR1 MDHEN and CDR2 SYDVKM. This CDR3 is CASSGARNYGYTF. In nucleotides, the CDR3 is TGTGCCAGCAGTGGTGCCCGGAACTATGGCTACACCTTC.

This clone was seen just once. The chain couples TRBV24-1 to TRBJ1-2; 12 positions match TRBD1. Germline CDR1 is KGHDR and CDR2 is SFDVKD. This CDR3 region has 18 residues. Germline trimming cut 5 bases from V and 5 bases from J; bases unmatched to any gene: 14. CDR3 residues: CATSAPQGQGASAYGYTF. CDR3 DNA: TGTGCCACCAGTGCACCACAGGGACAGGGGGCCTCTGCGTATGGCTACACCTTC.

The table lists this clone with a few counts. The CDR3 end shows no conserved phenylalanine or tryptophan, and so a read error is likely. V usage is TRBV6-1 and J usage is TRBJ1-1; no firm D call. Germline V lookup: CDR1 MNHNS, CDR2 SASEGT. The CDR3 contains 13 residues. The germline V and J ends were trimmed by 3 bases and 6 bases, with 11 bases remaining between them. The CDR3 here is CASSDAVTAEAFS. DNA of the CDR3: TGTGCCAGCAGTGACGCGGTGACCGCTGAAGCTTTCTCT.

V gene TRBV5-1 combines with J gene TRBJ2-3; D is undetermined. The CDR3 covers 13 residues. Trimming pared 1 base from V and 1 base from J, leaving 4 bases between. Germline lookup yields CDR1 SGHRS and CDR2 YFSETQ. CDR3 nucleotide sequence: TGCGCCAGCAGCTTGTTGGGCACAGATACGCAGTATTTT. Its protein product is CASSLLGTDTQYF.

The chain has TRBV4-1 and TRBJ2-1; 8 bases are a match to TRBD2. V trimming: 1 base; J trimming: 9 bases; junction bases outside the gene matches: 8. CDR1 is MGHRA and CDR2 is YSYEKL in the germline V gene. The CDR3 loop spans 15 amino acids. Written as DNA, the CDR3 is TGCGCCAGCAGCCAAGTCGGCGGGAGGTCTACTGAGCAGTTCTTC. Its protein is CASSQVGGRSTEQFF.

This clone occurred many times. The V call is TRBV6-1, the J call TRBJ1-2; D may be TRBD1 (5 bases). V was clipped by 4 bases and J by 6 bases, with 9 bases between them. Germline V gene data show CDR1 as MNHNS and CDR2 as SASEGT. The CDR3 length is 12 residues. CDR3 sequence (DNA): TGTGCCAGCAGTGGCAGGGTTGATGGCTACACCTTC. Translating gives CASSGRVDGYTF.

The chain carries TRBV18 and TRBJ1-1; perhaps TRBD1 as D (6 bases). The CDR3 extends over 15 amino acids. V lost 5 bases and J lost 1, with 14 bases in between. CDR1 and CDR2 from the germline V gene are KGHSH and LQKENI. The CDR3 DNA reads TGTGCCAGCTCATGGACAGATGCAGGGAACACTGAAGCTTTCTTT. It is translated as CASSWTDAGNTEAFF.

The chain has TRBV5-1 and TRBJ2-1; D not resolved. Germline V gene sequence: CDR1 SGHRS, CDR2 YFSETQ. V was clipped by 0 bases and J by 5 bases, with 15 bases between them. This CDR3 has 16 residues. DNA of the CDR3: TGCGCCAGCAGCTTGGCCCTTAGGGCCCTTAACAATGAGCAGTTCTTC. This codes for CASSLALRALNNEQFF.

The J gene is TRBJ2-7, the V gene TRBV20-1, with D possibly matching TRBD2 (6 bases). Trimming removed 3 bases from V and 0 bases from J, with 27 bases in between. The CDR3 contains 19 residues. Germline CDR1 DFQATT, CDR2 SNEGSKA (reference sequence). The CDR3: CSARPIGGGSLGTSYEQYF. The CDR3 DNA reads TGCAGTGCTAGGCCGATTGGTGGAGGGTCTCTAGGTACCTCCTACGAGCAGTACTTC.

This clone has more than one count but fewer than ten. The gene calls are TRBV15 and TRBJ2-2, with D perhaps TRBD1 (5 bases). The CDR3 has 21 amino acids. V shed 0 bases and J shed 4 bases, with 27 bases lying between them. Germline CDR1 LNHNV, CDR2 YYDKDF (reference sequence). CDR3 residues: CATSRERTSTQTDQSTGELFF. The CDR3 DNA sequence: TGTGCCACCAGCAGAGAGAGGACGAGCACACAGACAGATCAATCCACCGGGGAGCTGTTTTTT.

This chain links TRBV5-6 with TRBJ2-3, with D uncertain. The CDR3 sequence is 14 residues long. The germline gives CDR1 SGHDT, CDR2 YYEEEE. V lost 1 base and J 4 bases, leaving 10 bases between the germline ends. This CDR3 is CASSLPSTPDTQYF. The CDR3 DNA sequence: TGTGCCAGCAGCTTGCCCTCGACCCCAGATACGCAGTATTTT.

This clone was picked up a small number of times. CDR3 DNA: TGTGCCAGCAGTTACTCCCAGACACAGCTCTATGGCTACACCTTC. Translating gives CASSYSQTQLYGYTF. This chain uses TRBV6-5 with TRBJ1-2; D is uncertain. The CDR3 is 15 amino acids. In germline, CDR1 is MNHEY, CDR2 SVGAGI. The ends were cut back, 0 bases at V and 4 bases at J, with 12 bases in the middle.

The chain uses TRBV6-1 and TRBJ1-1; 11 bases are shared with TRBD1. J lost 0 bases, V lost 4 bases, and 4 bases had no gene match. Germline-derived CDR1 and CDR2 are MNHNS and SASEGT. The CDR3 is 16 residues long. The CDR3 DNA reads TGTGCCAGCAGTGCCCGGGACAGGGGGGTGAACACTGAAGCTTTCTTT. It is translated as CASSARDRGVNTEAFF.

In its sample, this clone was seen a few times. V is TRBV27 and J is TRBJ1-1; no clear D. The ends were cut back, 5 bases at V and 0 bases at J, with 10 bases in the middle. The CDR3 loop spans 14 amino acids. In germline, CDR1 is MNHEY, CDR2 SMNVEV (reference sequence). CDR3 nucleotide sequence: TGTGCCAGCAGTCGACACCCCATGAACACTGAAGCTTTCTTT. Translated: CASSRHPMNTEAFF.

The gene calls are TRBV6-2 or TRBV6-3 and TRBJ2-2; D unclear. The CDR3 is 11 amino acids. V was trimmed by 8 bases and J by 3 bases, leaving 4 bases between them. Germline V gene data show CDR1 as MNHEY and CDR2 as SVGEGT. CDR3 region: CASSDTGELFF. In nucleotides, the CDR3 is TGTGCCAGCTCCGACACCGGGGAGCTGTTTTTT.

The genes are TRBV2 and TRBJ1-1; 11 bases map to TRBD1. The junction had 6 bases not matched to a gene; V was cut back by 5 bases and J by 1 base. Germline CDR1 SNHLY, CDR2 FYNNEI. This CDR3 is built from 16 residues. In DNA form, the CDR3 reads TGTGCCAGCAGTTTTCGGACAGGGGGCGGGAACACTGAAGCTTTCTTT. Protein: CASSFRTGGGNTEAFF.

The rearrangement links TRBV18 to TRBJ2-7, with D tentatively TRBD1 (5 bases). This CDR3 spans 14 amino acids. Trimming left V 4 bases short and J 5 bases short, with 15 bases between. Germline V gives CDR1 KGHSH, CDR2 LQKENI. The CDR3 loop is CASSRGAVVDEQYF. The CDR3 DNA is TGTGCCAGCTCACGGGGCGCGGTGGTCGACGAGCAGTACTTC.

This clone was found a few times. The chain uses TRBV28 and TRBJ2-1; D unresolved. The CDR3 runs to 13 residues. The V and J ends lost 5 bases and 4 bases respectively, with 9 bases between them. From germline, CDR1 is MDHEN and CDR2 SYDVKM. CDR3 in DNA: TGTGCCAGCAGTCCCTTTAATTACAATGAGCAGTTCTTC. Its translation is CASSPFNYNEQFF.

The gene calls are TRBV12-3 or TRBV12-4 and TRBJ1-6, with D unclear. Trimming took 1 base from V and 10 from J, leaving 11 bases between them. The CDR3 extends over 14 amino acids. The chain's CDR3 is CASSLGQRGSPLHF. CDR3 bases: TGTGCCAGCAGTTTAGGGCAAAGAGGCTCACCCCTCCACTTT.

The J gene is TRBJ2-1, the V gene TRBV20-1, with 9 bases lining up with TRBD2. Germline assignment: CDR1 DFQATT and CDR2 SNEGSKA (reference sequence). The CDR3 is 13 amino acids. V shed 1 base, J shed 5 bases, and the junction held 0 bases outside the gene matches. CDR3 region: CSARGTSDNEQFF. The CDR3 DNA reads as TGCAGTGCTAGAGGGACTAGCGACAATGAGCAGTTCTTC.

The sample holds one count of this clone. The rearrangement uses TRBV7-8 and TRBJ2-7; D is uncertain. Trimming cost V 5 bases and J 3 bases, with 14 bases left between them. This CDR3 contains 14 residues. Germline CDR1 and CDR2: SGHVS and FQNEAQ. The CDR3 loop reads CASSPEVVDYEQYF. The CDR3 coding sequence is TGTGCCAGCAGCCCGGAAGTTGTGGACTACGAGCAGTACTTC.

The rearrangement uses TRBV11-3 and TRBJ1-1; D uncertain. This CDR3 comprises 13 residues. Germline V gene sequence: CDR1 SGHNT, CDR2 YENEEA. V shed 1 base and J shed 2 bases, with 5 bases lying between them. CDR3 DNA: TGTGCCAGCAGCTTAGCCGTCAACACTGAAGCTTTCTTT. It encodes CASSLAVNTEAFF. Full variable domain (remainder filled in from reference TRBV11-3 and TRBJ1-1): EAGVVQSPRYKIIEKKQPVAFWCNPISGHNTLYWYLQNLGQGPELLIRYENEEAVDDSQLPKDRFSAERLKGVDSTLKIQPAELGDSAVYLCASSLAVNTEAFFGQGTRLTVV.

This clone showed up just a few times. The chain carries TRBV28 and TRBJ1-2; D call uncertain. CDR3 length equals 14 residues. Germline V gene data show CDR1 as MDHEN and CDR2 as SYDVKM. Trimming removed 6 bases from V and 3 bases from J, with 14 bases in between. In DNA form, the CDR3 reads TGTGCCAGCAGCGGCCTGGAGGATTACTATGGCTACACCTTC. Protein: CASSGLEDYYGYTF.

This clone was counted ten times or more. The chain employs TRBV2 and TRBJ2-2; 9 nucleotides match TRBD2. J was trimmed by 4 bases and V by 6 bases; bases with no gene match: 9. From germline, CDR1 is SNHLY and CDR2 FYNNEI. The CDR3 consists of 16 residues. CDR3 amino acids: CASRISSGSGTGELFF. CDR3 in DNA: TGTGCCAGCAGGATAAGTAGCGGGAGTGGCACCGGGGAGCTGTTTTTT.

The rearrangement links TRBV11-2 to TRBJ2-2; possibly TRBD1 or TRBD2 for D (6 bases each). CDR3 length equals 15 residues. Germline V gene lookup returns CDR1 SGHAT and CDR2 FQNNGV. The ends were cut back, 3 bases at V and 4 bases at J, with 12 bases in the middle. This chain's CDR3 is CASSLVGGGTGELFF. The CDR3 DNA follows: TGTGCCAGCAGCTTGGTCGGGGGCGGCACCGGGGAGCTGTTTTTT. The complete variable domain, with remaining parts taken from reference TRBV11-2 and TRBJ2-2, reads EAGVAQSPRYKIIEKRQSVAFWCNPISGHATLYWYQQILGQGPKLLIQFQNNGVVDDSQLPKDRFSAERLKGVDSTLKIQPAKLEDSAVYLCASSLVGGGTGELFFGEGSRLTVL.

The chain combines TRBV6-6 with TRBJ2-2; D uncertain. This CDR3 contains 12 residues. From germline, CDR1 is MNHNY and CDR2 SVGAGI (reference sequence). V was trimmed by 2 bases and J by 7 bases, leaving 5 bases between them. Here the CDR3 DNA reads TGTGCCAGCAGTTACCCGGGCGGGGAGCTGTTTTTT. Its protein product is CASSYPGGELFF.

This clone was detected a few times. This chain joins TRBV2 and TRBJ2-7; TRBD1 is a possible D gene (5 bases). Looked up from germline, CDR1 is SNHLY and CDR2 is FYNNEI. This CDR3 is 14 amino acids long. The germline V and J ends were trimmed by 2 bases and 3 bases, with 11 bases remaining between them. The CDR3 region is CASSEFVTDYEQYF. The CDR3 nucleotides are TGTGCCAGCAGTGAATTTGTGACAGACTACGAGCAGTACTTC.

The sample holds a few counts of this clone. J is TRBJ2-7 and V is TRBV6-5, with D unresolved. This CDR3 region has 16 residues. Trimming removed 4 bases at V and 3 bases at J, with 19 bases between. Germline assignment: CDR1 MNHEY and CDR2 SVGAGI. The CDR3 nucleotides are TGTGCCAGCAGTTTCTACAGTAAAAAAAAACTCTACGAGCAGTACTTC. Encoded protein: CASSFYSKKKLYEQYF.

The rearrangement uses TRBV9 and TRBJ1-2; D not resolved. The V gene lost 6 bases and the J gene lost 5 bases, with 8 bases spanning the gap. The CDR3 is made up of 11 amino acids. Germline V CDR1 and CDR2: SGDLS, YYNGEE. In DNA form, the CDR3 reads TGTGCCAGCACGAACGGTTATGGCTACACCTTC. Amino acids: CASTNGYGYTF. The complete variable domain, with remaining parts taken from reference TRBV9 and TRBJ1-2, reads DSGVTQTPKHLITATGQRVTLRCSPRSGDLSVYWYQQSLDQGLQFLIQYYNGEERAKGNILERFSAQQFPDLHSELNLSSLELGDSALYFCASTNGYGYTFGSGTRLTVV.

This chain links TRBV11-2 with TRBJ2-7; TRBD1 aligns across 7 bases. The germline gives CDR1 SGHAT, CDR2 FQNNGV. CDR3 size: 12 residues. V shed 4 bases and J 6 bases; nucleotides not matched to a gene: 3. DNA of the CDR3: TGTGCCAGCAGCTGGGCAGGGGGCGAGCAGTACTTC. Protein sequence: CASSWAGGEQYF.

The chain joins TRBV28 to TRBJ2-7; 7 bases are a match to TRBD2. V lost 1 base and J lost 2; bases outside the gene matches: 5. From germline, CDR1 is MDHEN and CDR2 SYDVKM. This CDR3 comprises 15 residues. Written as DNA, the CDR3 is TGTGCCAGCAGTTTATTCTCCGCGGGAGCCTACGAGCAGTACTTC. Amino acids: CASSLFSAGAYEQYF.